The clone carrying this T cell receptor beta chain is a singleton in its sample. Its specificity is unknown. Every bulk PBMC sample received the same 350 ng of DNA. The method was immunoSEQ multiplex PCR; TCRdb's version includes in-frame clones alone and lacks a portion of them. The sample carries 7,000 or so clones, over 70% recorded once. Time point in this sample: pre-treatment baseline. Samples come from before therapy and from week 3 after the first blockade cycle. At 12 weeks after first infusion, RECIST 1.1 defined response for most patients. The sample is drawn from a study of blood T cell dynamics during melanoma immunotherapy. Findings and caveats of the study: The study could not tell melanoma-specific clones from general immune activation.

This clonotype was sampled from a human donor with melanoma. The specimen comprised blood, sampled from a patient treated with checkpoint blockade.

The CDR3 protein is CASSGASGVRGELFF. In DNA, the CDR3 is TGTGCCAGCAGTGGGGCTAGCGGGGTCCGCGGGGAGCTGTTTTTT. The genes are TRBV2 and TRBJ2-2; TRBD2 agrees at 9 bases. Looked up from germline, CDR1 is SNHLY and CDR2 is FYNNEI. V lost 4 bases to trimming and J lost 7 bases; unmatched junction nucleotides: 7. The CDR3 is 15 amino acids.